This section outlines one T cell receptor (beta chain) sequence together with its context. Antigen unknown. The data belong to a study of shared clonotypes between healthy human individuals. Here immunoSEQ multiplex PCR was the method, and the copy in TCRdb shows in-frame clones only, minus some. The data show under 1 million clones, with roughly 96% seen just once and less than 0.25% held by the top ten. Positively selected for CCR7, the CD45RO-negative cells used as naive CD8 cells excluded terminally differentiated effector memory CD45RA+ cells. The study's findings and limits: The study generally estimated greater richness for naive than memory subsets. A handful of donors held about 5% of naive CD4 clonotypes in common.

This clonotype was sampled from a man aged 25 to 40 in good health. Sequenced material: naive CD8+ T cells sorted from blood.

The CDR3 nucleotides are TGTGCCAGCAGCGCACAGGGTTCCTACAATGAGCAGTTCTTC. The encoded protein is CASSAQGSYNEQFF. This sequence joins TRBV7-9 and TRBJ2-1; TRBD1 might be the D (6 bases). The CDR3 has 14 residues. Germline values: CDR1 SEHNR, CDR2 FQNEAQ (reference sequence). V lost 5 bases and J 1 base, leaving 9 bases between the germline ends.